These T cell receptor beta chains were read from a single sample in a study of cytomegalovirus exposure and HLA in healthy donors. Using immunoSEQ multiplex PCR, the repertoire was profiled, and TCRdb retains in-frame clones only, with some absent. The table records approximately 200,000 clones, roughly four fifths of them present only once. Sequenced sample: PBMCs. The source of these receptors is a woman in her 50s in good health and CMV-seropositive. CDR3s include the opening cysteine and the closing phenylalanine or tryptophan. A D gene is named only where the DNA matches it firmly.

V gene: TRBV5-6
D gene: .
CDR3 protein: CASSLTTAKQEAFF

V gene: TRBV6-5
D gene: TRBD1
CDR3 protein: CASSPQTGAIYGYTF

V gene: TRBV7-8
D gene: .
CDR3 protein: CAISLTRIRNQPQHF

V gene: TRBV21-1
D gene: .
CDR3 protein: CASSSLQGPYSYEQYF

V gene: TRBV30
D gene: .
CDR3 protein: CAWSAAGVNSPLHF

V gene: TRBV5-1
D gene: TRBD1
CDR3 protein: CASSPGTLPPPVGQGEGYTF

V gene: TRBV29-1
D gene: .
CDR3 protein: CSANLGGGRVGEQYF

V gene: TRBV28
D gene: .
CDR3 protein: CASSLNTPPREAFF

V gene: TRBV10-3
D gene: .
CDR3 protein: CAISESRSTGETQYF

V gene: TRBV5-6
D gene: .
CDR3 protein: CASSPRWSVNTEAFF

V gene: TRBV4-1
D gene: TRBD1
CDR3 protein: CASSQGQGWEKLFF

V gene: TRBV11-2
D gene: TRBD1
CDR3 protein: CASSLDLAQGTEQFF

V gene: TRBV5-4
D gene: TRBD2
CDR3 protein: CASSSGTTNQYNEQFF

V gene: TRBV30
D gene: .
CDR3 protein: CAWTSSYEQYF

V gene: TRBV6-5
D gene: .
CDR3 protein: CASSLYSSYNEQFF

V gene: TRBV7-2
D gene: TRBD1
CDR3 protein: CASSLGLQGPAYEQYF

V gene: TRBV7-8
D gene: TRBD2
CDR3 protein: CASSPRGLAGGPPYEQYF

V gene: TRBV2
D gene: TRBD2
CDR3 protein: CASRFGLAGGSGEQYF

V gene: TRBV18
D gene: .
CDR3 protein: CASSPGSSDQPQHF

V gene: TRBV5-1
D gene: TRBD2
CDR3 protein: CASSLRLAGDFSYEQYF

V gene: TRBV28
D gene: TRBD1
CDR3 protein: CASHMGTGDGNQPQHF

V gene: TRBV7-9
D gene: .
CDR3 protein: CSSSLGSGNEKLFF

V gene: TRBV5-1
D gene: TRBD1
CDR3 protein: CASSLAGTGGTEAFF